Included here is one T cell receptor (beta chain) sequence, with context. The data were taken from a study of T cell changes during pregnancy in multiple sclerosis. Germline V gene sequence: CDR1 SGDLS, CDR2 YYNGEE. The V segment lost 3 bases and the J segment 1 base; nucleotides outside the gene matches: 3. The CDR3 sequence is 15 residues long. Clones were read by immunoSEQ multiplex PCR, and TCRdb kept only the in-frame ones, dropping some. The table has 90,000 to 120,000 clones, 85% to 95% seen once; the top ten hold roughly 0.78%. The TCR comes from a female donor in good health, enrolled as a control in a pregnancy study. Sequences were derived from peripheral blood, sampled in the third trimester of pregnancy. This chain connects TRBV9 to TRBJ1-3, with 8 bases matching TRBD1. This CDR3 is CASSGTGRSGNTIYF. Written as DNA, the CDR3 is TGTGCCAGCAGCGGGACAGGGCGGTCTGGAAACACCATATATTTT.